Listed below are T cell receptor beta chains from one sample, sequenced in a study of cytotoxic CD8 clonotypes in ibrutinib-treated CLL. Assay used: immunoSEQ multiplex PCR; TCRdb lists only in-frame clones, some missing. This table has about 68,000 clones, 65% to 85% appearing once. The starting material was PBMCs, obtained at disease progression, from a patient treated with ibrutinib. These receptors were taken from a human donor with chronic lymphocytic leukemia. Each CDR3 is given with its conserved first and last residue. D genes are given only for firm matches. Clone size is not always given. Where it is, it says once, few, many or a class for expanded clones.

v_gene	d_gene	j_gene	abundance	CDR3aa	CDR3nt
TRBV4-2	-	TRBJ2-7	-	CASSQVGYEQYF	TGTGCCAGCAGCCAAGTGGGTTACGAGCAGTACTTC
TRBV4-1	-	TRBJ2-7	-	CASSRGAGGGGDEQYF	TGCGCCAGCAGCCGAGGGGCAGGGGGGGGTGGCGACGAGCAGTACTTC
TRBV9	TRBD1	TRBJ2-7	-	CASSVTGGASYEQYF	TGTGCCAGCAGCGTAACAGGGGGCGCGTCCTACGAGCAGTACTTC
TRBV30	-	TRBJ2-5	-	CAWSLQGGSQETQYF	TGTGCCTGGAGTCTTCAGGGGGGGAGCCAAGAGACCCAGTACTTC
TRBV11-2	-	TRBJ2-7	-	CASSFPALSSYEQYF	TGTGCCAGCAGCTTCCCGGCCCTATCATCGTACGAGCAGTACTTC
TRBV4-1	TRBD2	TRBJ2-2	-	CASREQLAGGSGTGELFF	TGCGCCAGCAGAGAACAACTAGCGGGGGGCTCCGGCACCGGGGAGCTGTTTTTT
TRBV18	-	TRBJ2-7	-	CASSPASRDALYEQYF	TGTGCCAGCTCACCAGCATCCCGGGACGCACTATACGAGCAGTACTTC
TRBV7-3	TRBD2	TRBJ2-7	-	CASSQRAGGMTSEQYF	TGCGCCAGCAGCCAACGAGCGGGGGGTATGACGAGCGAGCAGTACTTC
TRBV18	-	TRBJ2-2	-	CASSRDTDWNTGELFF	TGTGCCAGCTCACGGGATACAGACTGGAACACCGGGGAGCTGTTTTTT
TRBV30	TRBD2	TRBJ2-7	-	CAWNLAGGEQYF	TGTGCCTGGAATCTAGCGGGAGGCGAGCAGTACTTC
TRBV5-1	TRBD2	TRBJ2-7	-	CASSGTSGVPEQYF	TGCGCCAGCAGCGGAACTAGCGGGGTGCCCGAGCAGTACTTC
TRBV6-5	-	TRBJ2-7	-	CASRLFGSSYEQYF	TGTGCCAGCAGACTTTTCGGGAGCTCCTACGAGCAGTACTTC
TRBV4-1	-	TRBJ1-5	medium-sized	CASSQEVRDGYQPQHF	TGCGCCAGCAGCCAAGAAGTAAGGGACGGCTATCAGCCCCAGCATTTT
TRBV18	-	TRBJ2-1	-	CASSPPGHLGEQFF	TGTGCCAGCTCACCACCGGGACATCTCGGAGAGCAGTTCTTC
TRBV5-4	TRBD2	TRBJ2-7	-	CASSLGSGGINF	TGTGCCAGCAGCTTAGGTAGCGGGGGGATTAACTTC
TRBV29-1	-	TRBJ1-1	-	CSAGRRNTEAFF	TGCAGCGCTGGACGGAGGAACACTGAAGCTTTCTTT
TRBV5-1	-	TRBJ2-5	-	CASSLVPEETQYF	TGCGCCAGCAGCTTGGTCCCCGAAGAGACCCAGTACTTC
TRBV27	-	TRBJ1-5	-	CASSPGRIGQPQHF	TGTGCCAGCAGTCCGGGAAGGATTGGTCAGCCCCAGCATTTT
TRBV11-2	-	TRBJ2-5	-	CASSPWETQYF	TGTGCCAGCAGTCCGTGGGAGACCCAGTACTTC
TRBV7-8	-	TRBJ2-2	-	CASSSQTGSTGELFF	TGTGCCAGCAGCTCCCAGACAGGAAGCACCGGGGAGCTGTTTTTT
TRBV27	-	TRBJ2-4	-	CASSAYLALAKNIQYF	TGTGCCAGCAGCGCCTACCTAGCTCTAGCCAAAAACATTCAGTACTTC
TRBV13	-	TRBJ2-1	-	CASTTILGDEQFF	TGTGCCAGCACAACCATCCTCGGCGATGAGCAGTTCTTC
TRBV28	TRBD2	TRBJ2-1	few	CASSLVSGGYNEQFF	TGTGCCAGCAGTTTAGTGTCGGGGGGCTACAATGAGCAGTTCTTC
TRBV15	TRBD1	TRBJ2-3	once	CATSSRDRSSTDTQYF	TGTGCCACCAGCAGCCGGGACAGATCTAGCACAGATACGCAGTATTTT
TRBV28	-	TRBJ2-7	once	CASSYLAGISYEQYF	TGTGCCAGCAGTTACTTGGCAGGGATCTCCTACGAGCAGTACTTC
TRBV5-1	TRBD2	TRBJ2-3	once	CASSFRLAGTDTQYF	TGCGCCAGCAGCTTCCGACTAGCGGGAACAGATACGCAGTATTTT
TRBV6-5	TRBD1	TRBJ2-7	-	CASSEDRGFYEQYF	TGTGCCAGCAGTGAGGACAGGGGTTTCTACGAGCAGTACTTC
TRBV7-9	TRBD2	TRBJ2-5	-	CANSVGLAGVETQYF	TGTGCCAACAGCGTGGGACTAGCGGGAGTGGAGACCCAGTACTTC
TRBV5-5	-	TRBJ1-1	-	CASSLYQGSEAFF	TGTGCCAGCAGCTTGTATCAGGGTTCTGAAGCTTTCTTT
TRBV13	TRBD1	TRBJ1-5	medium-sized	CASSSQGGPQHF	TGTGCCAGCAGCAGTCAGGGGGGGCCCCAGCATTTT
TRBV4-1	TRBD2	TRBJ2-7	few	CASSRMAGVPYEQYF	TGCGCCAGCAGCCGCATGGCGGGGGTTCCCTACGAGCAGTACTTC
TRBV10-3	-	TRBJ1-2	-	CAISEQGLGYGYTF	TGTGCCATCAGTGAGCAGGGGCTGGGCTATGGCTACACCTTC
TRBV9	TRBD1	TRBJ1-3	-	CASSPDRGPGNTIYF	TGTGCCAGCAGCCCCGACAGGGGACCTGGAAACACCATATATTTT
TRBV11-3	-	TRBJ1-1	-	CASSPQGGTEAFF	TGTGCCAGCAGTCCCCAGGGCGGGACTGAAGCTTTCTTT
TRBV5-1	TRBD1	TRBJ2-7	-	CASSLGQGGEQYF	TGCGCCAGCAGCCTGGGACAGGGGGGAGAGCAGTACTTC
TRBV6-1	-	TRBJ2-2	-	CASAARSTGELFF	TGTGCCAGCGCTGCCCGGAGCACCGGGGAGCTGTTTTTT
TRBV5-1	-	TRBJ1-2	-	CASRKDGGSGYTF	TGCGCCAGCAGAAAGGACGGAGGGTCCGGCTACACCTTC
TRBV6-5	TRBD1	TRBJ2-7	-	CASSHRQGVQYF	TGTGCCAGCAGTCATCGACAGGGGGTGCAGTACTTC
TRBV4-2	-	TRBJ2-5	-	CASSQDFGETQYF	TGTGCCAGCAGCCAAGATTTTGGGGAGACCCAGTACTTC
TRBV4-1	TRBD1	TRBJ2-1	-	CASSQVDRGLSNEQFF	TGCGCCAGCAGCCAAGTAGACAGGGGGCTCTCCAATGAGCAGTTCTTC
TRBV5-6	-	TRBJ2-5	-	CASRLSGSRAETQYF	TGTGCCAGCAGATTATCAGGGTCCCGGGCCGAGACCCAGTACTTC
TRBV19	-	TRBJ1-1	-	CASSIQVLNTEAFF	TGTGCCAGTAGTATTCAGGTGCTGAACACTGAAGCTTTCTTT
TRBV14	TRBD1	TRBJ1-2	-	CASSQGGTGLGYTF	TGTGCCAGCAGCCAAGGGGGGACAGGTCTTGGCTACACCTTC
TRBV19	-	TRBJ1-2	-	CASSIGTRSNYGYTF	TGTGCCAGTAGTATAGGTACAAGGAGTAACTATGGCTACACCTTC
TRBV7-2	TRBD2	TRBJ2-1	-	CASSLATSGQLLSFF	TGTGCCAGCAGCTTGGCGACTAGCGGACAACTTCTGTCGTTCTTC
TRBV7-9	TRBD2	TRBJ2-1	-	CASSLLAGPLENEQFF	TGTGCCAGCAGCTTACTAGCGGGACCCTTGGAAAATGAGCAGTTCTTC
TRBV7-6	TRBD2	TRBJ2-7	-	CASSFGRAGGYEQYF	TGTGCCAGCAGCTTCGGGAGGGCCGGTGGTTACGAGCAGTACTTC
TRBV27	-	TRBJ1-1	few	CASSRLGRTEAFF	TGTGCCAGCAGTCGTTTAGGGAGGACTGAAGCTTTCTTT
TRBV10-3	-	TRBJ2-3	-	CAISERDKGLGTQYF	TGTGCCATCAGTGAACGTGACAAAGGTCTCGGCACGCAGTATTTT
TRBV10-3	TRBD2	TRBJ2-7	-	CAILSGEREQYF	TGTGCCATCTTAAGCGGGGAACGCGAGCAGTACTTC
TRBV4-1	TRBD2	TRBJ2-5	large	CASSQGAGGLPGTQYF	TGCGCCAGCAGCCAAGGAGCGGGGGGGCTTCCGGGGACCCAGTACTTC
TRBV7-6	-	TRBJ1-2	-	CASSLGAGNYGYTF	TGTGCCAGCAGCTTAGGGGCAGGGAACTATGGCTACACCTTC
TRBV18	-	TRBJ1-3	-	CASSPVDETGNTIYF	TGTGCCAGCTCACCAGTCGACGAGACTGGAAACACCATATATTTT
TRBV4-1	TRBD2	TRBJ2-7	-	CASSQLIRREAVNYEQYF	TGCGCCAGCAGCCAACTTATCCGGCGGGAGGCCGTCAACTACGAGCAGTACTTC
TRBV12-5	TRBD2	TRBJ2-7	-	CASGLEGLAGVGAYEQYF	TGTGCTAGTGGTTTGGAGGGACTAGCGGGAGTAGGAGCCTACGAGCAGTACTTC
TRBV18	-	TRBJ2-5	-	CASSPQETQYF	TGTGCCAGCTCACCACAAGAGACCCAGTACTTC
TRBV10-2	-	TRBJ2-7	-	CASSVAYEQYF	TGCGCCAGCAGTGTGGCCTACGAGCAGTACTTC
TRBV27	-	TRBJ1-6	-	CASSSQAGRNSPLHF	TGTGCCAGCAGTTCACAGGCAGGGCGAAATTCACCCCTCCACTTT
TRBV30	TRBD2	TRBJ2-7	-	CACTRLAGVYEQYF	TGTGCCTGTACCAGACTAGCGGGAGTCTACGAGCAGTACTTC